This entry concerns a single T cell receptor (beta chain). The age range of participants was 18 to 89 years, with residence in 20 to 25 US areas. The sample is drawn from a study of blood T cell repertoires in COVID-19. Study as a whole: COVID-19 samples collected from the United States, Italy and Spain covered acute and convalescent phases. The analysed material was cDNA or gDNA that came from T cells, B-cell-depleted T cells, or PBMCs.

This CDR3 is built from 14 residues. Trimming took off 1 base at V and 5 bases at J, with 11 bases between the two ends. Germline V lookup: CDR1 SGHVS, CDR2 FNYEAQ. As processed by the authors: Amplified reference gene primers provided the basis for estimating nucleated cell counts. Assay: immunoSEQ multiplex PCR; the TCRdb copy retains only in-frame clones and omits some. Clonal size and the V and J genes are those of that table, whereas D and trimming came from the DNA. The sample has 300,000 or so clones, around 90% seen once; the top ten hold roughly 1.1%. Sequencing input: PBMCs or T cells enriched from blood (not recorded which). This chain connects TRBV7-6 to TRBJ1-1; D not resolved. This receptor was identified in a woman aged 25-40 years who had recovered from COVID-19. The CDR3 DNA follows: TGTGCCAGCAGCTTAGGATTTACCGGGACTGAAGCTTTCTTT. Its protein is CASSLGFTGTEAFF.